This T cell receptor (beta chain) derives from a study of cytomegalovirus exposure and HLA in healthy donors. The V gene's germline CDR1 is MNHEY and CDR2 SMNVEV (reference sequence). The CDR3 is made up of 15 amino acids. V dropped 8 bases and J dropped 7; count of bases not matched to a gene: 7. Primers for the PCR totalled 60 Vbeta and 13 Jbeta. Per the authors' pipeline: It was a later analysis that counted around 85 million unique TCR beta chains, of which roughly 11 million were shared. Assay: immunoSEQ multiplex PCR; the TCRdb copy retains only in-frame clones and omits some. Clonal size and the V and J genes are those of that table, whereas D and trimming came from the DNA. This sample has 120,000 to 150,000 clones, with approximately 71% found just once. Concerning this clone: As yet, its antigen is unknown.

Study-wide results and limits: A cluster of highly shared sequence variants was likely a sequencing artifact. Cytomegalovirus status was reportedly diagnosed by the classifier with high sensitivity and specificity. Later work showed greater clonal expansion in HLA-associated TCR beta chains than in equally common others.

The rearrangement links TRBV27 to TRBJ1-6, with TRBD1 matching 11 bases. The origin of this receptor is a man in his forties or fifties in good health and CMV-seronegative. Input material: PBMCs. The CDR3 nucleotides are TGTGCCAGCCGGAGGACAGGGGGCGCGAATTCACCCCTCCACTTT. Translation gives CASRRTGGANSPLHF.